The 7 T cell receptor beta chains in this list originate from one sample, sequenced in a study of CD8 T cells in ankylosing spondylitis. Their antigens are not known. TCRdb passed the 5' RACE reads through MiXCR, listing each CDR3 protein once. The repertoire has fewer than 750,000 distinct CDR3 sequences, 15% to 20% of them found once; the top ten carry around 19%. Regarding the study as a whole: A TCR beta motif made of several highly homologous variants seemed typical of ankylosing spondylitis blood.

Sequenced input: blood, either unsorted or a sorted T cell fraction (not recorded which). All receptors derive from a male donor with ankylosing spondylitis.

The rearrangement uses TRBV13 and TRBJ2-5; possible D gene TRBD2, 6 bases. Trimming removed 5 bases from V and 4 bases from J, with 17 bases in between. The CDR3 contains 15 residues. From germline, CDR1 is PRHDT and CDR2 FYEKMQ (reference sequence). CDR3 nucleotides: TGTGCCAGCAGCCCCCCATCCGGGGGTGGAGAGACCCAGTACTTC. Its translation is CASSPPSGGGETQYF.

This clonotype was recorded only once. The CDR3 bases are TGCGCCAGCAGCCAAGGGACAACCGGCTACTACGAGCAGTACTTC. It specifies CASSQGTTGYYEQYF. This chain joins TRBV4-3 and TRBJ2-7; perhaps TRBD1 as D (5 bases). CDR1 and CDR2 from the germline V gene are LGHNA and YSLEER. Trimming left V 1 base short and J 3 bases short, with 13 bases between. CDR3 length equals 15 residues.

This clonotype was seen more than once but under ten times. The genes are TRBV4-1 and TRBJ1-2; D call uncertain. The germline V and J ends were trimmed by 2 bases and 8 bases, with 18 bases remaining between them. Germline CDR1 and CDR2: MGHRA and YSYEKL. There are 15 residues in the CDR3. The CDR3 DNA reads as TGCGCCAGCAGCCAATCAGCAGGTCTCGAGTGGGGCTACACCTTC. It specifies CASSQSAGLEWGYTF.

This rearrangement joins TRBV12-3 or TRBV12-4 to TRBJ2-6, with TRBD1 as a possible D gene (5 bases). CDR3 length: 15 amino acids. Trimming removed 6 bases from V and 0 bases from J, with 9 bases in between. The CDR3 loop reads CASSPDTSGANVLTF. The CDR3 DNA sequence: TGTGCCAGCAGCCCGGACACCTCTGGGGCCAACGTCCTGACTTTC.

The chain recombines TRBV5-1 with TRBJ2-3; D is possibly TRBD2 (5 bases). Germline lookup yields CDR1 SGHRS and CDR2 YFSETQ. CDR3 length equals 17 residues. Trimming stripped 0 bases from V and 5 bases from J, with 19 bases between. CDR3 nucleotide sequence: TGCGCCAGCAGCTTGGTATCCCAGCGGAAGAGTCGAGATACGCAGTATTTT. Amino acid sequence: CASSLVSQRKSRDTQYF.

The chain uses TRBV30 and TRBJ1-2; D remains ambiguous. Germline V gene lookup returns CDR1 GTSNPN and CDR2 SVGIG (reference sequence). The CDR3 spans 13 residues. The V end was cut by 5 bases, the J end by 5 bases, with 15 bases between. CDR3 nucleotides: TGTGCCTGGTACGAGGCATACTCGTATGGCTACACCTTC. It specifies CAWYEAYSYGYTF.

The genes are TRBV21-1 and TRBJ2-5; TRBD1 reflects the table's D call only, with no check against the DNA. TRBV21-1 constitutes a pseudogene. The CDR3 runs 15 residues. The CDR3 loop is CASSSQQGGKETQYF. The CDR3 DNA is TGTGCCAGCAGCTCCCAACAGGGGGGTAAGGAGACCCAGTACTTC.